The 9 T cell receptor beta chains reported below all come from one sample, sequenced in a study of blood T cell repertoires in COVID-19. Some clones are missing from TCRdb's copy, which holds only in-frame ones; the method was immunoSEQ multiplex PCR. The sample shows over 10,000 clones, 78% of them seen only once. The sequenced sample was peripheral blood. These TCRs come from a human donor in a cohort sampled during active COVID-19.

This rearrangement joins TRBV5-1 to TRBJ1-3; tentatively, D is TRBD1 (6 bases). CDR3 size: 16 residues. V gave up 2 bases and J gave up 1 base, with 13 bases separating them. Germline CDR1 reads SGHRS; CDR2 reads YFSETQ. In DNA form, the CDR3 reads TGCGCCAGCAGCTTCTCGCGGCAGGGGTCTGGAAACACCATATATTTT. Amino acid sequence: CASSFSRQGSGNTIYF. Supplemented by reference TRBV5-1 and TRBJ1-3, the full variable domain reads KAGVTQTPRYLIKTRGQQVTLSCSPISGHRSVSWYQQTPGQGLQFLFEYFSETQRNKGNFPGRFSGRQFSNSRSEMNVSTLELGDSALYLCASSFSRQGSGNTIYFGEGSWLTVV.

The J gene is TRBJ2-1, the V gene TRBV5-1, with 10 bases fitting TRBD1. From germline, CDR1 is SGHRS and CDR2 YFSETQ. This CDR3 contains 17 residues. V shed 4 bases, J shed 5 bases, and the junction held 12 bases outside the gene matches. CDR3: CASSPYLGTGVDNEQFF. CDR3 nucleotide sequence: TGCGCCAGCAGCCCTTATCTTGGGACAGGGGTGGACAATGAGCAGTTCTTC.

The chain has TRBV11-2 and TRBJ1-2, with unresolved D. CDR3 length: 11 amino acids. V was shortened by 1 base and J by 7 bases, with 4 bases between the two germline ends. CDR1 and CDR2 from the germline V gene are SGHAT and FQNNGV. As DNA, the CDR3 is TGTGCCAGCAGCTTAGGAGGTGGCTACACCTTC. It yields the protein CASSLGGGYTF.

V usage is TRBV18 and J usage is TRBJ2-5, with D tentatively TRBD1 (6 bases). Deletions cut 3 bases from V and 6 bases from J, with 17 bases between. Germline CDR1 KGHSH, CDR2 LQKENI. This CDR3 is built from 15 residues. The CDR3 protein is CASSPQGPGGKTQYF. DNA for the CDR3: TGTGCCAGCTCACCTCAGGGGCCCGGAGGAAAGACCCAGTACTTC. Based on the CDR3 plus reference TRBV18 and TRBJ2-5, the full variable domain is NAGVMQNPRHLVRRRGQEARLRCSPMKGHSHVYWYRQLPEEGLKFMVYLQKENIIDESGMPKERFSAEFPKEGPSILRIQQVVRGDSAAYFCASSPQGPGGKTQYFGPGTRLLVL.

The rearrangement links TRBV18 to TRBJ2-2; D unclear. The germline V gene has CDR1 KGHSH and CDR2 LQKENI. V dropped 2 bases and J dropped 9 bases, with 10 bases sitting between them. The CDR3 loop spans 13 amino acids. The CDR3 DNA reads TGTGCCAGCTCACCAAACTTTGTCCGGGAGCTGTTTTTT. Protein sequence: CASSPNFVRELFF.

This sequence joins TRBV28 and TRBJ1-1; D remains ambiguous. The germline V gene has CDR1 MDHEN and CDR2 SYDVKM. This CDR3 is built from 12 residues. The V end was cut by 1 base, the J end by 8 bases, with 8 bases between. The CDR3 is CASSLSPVEAFF. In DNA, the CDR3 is TGTGCCAGCAGTTTATCGCCGGTAGAAGCTTTCTTT.

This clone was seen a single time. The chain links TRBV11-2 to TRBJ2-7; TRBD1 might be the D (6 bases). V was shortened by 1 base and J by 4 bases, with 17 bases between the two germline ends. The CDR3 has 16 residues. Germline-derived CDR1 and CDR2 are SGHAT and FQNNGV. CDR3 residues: CASSLGGRTARYEQYF. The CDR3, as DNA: TGTGCCAGCAGCTTAGGTGGGCGGACAGCCAGATACGAGCAGTACTTC.

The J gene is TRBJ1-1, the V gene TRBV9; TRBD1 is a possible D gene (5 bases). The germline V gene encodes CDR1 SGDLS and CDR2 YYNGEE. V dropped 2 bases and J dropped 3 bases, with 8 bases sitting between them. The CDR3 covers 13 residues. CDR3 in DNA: TGTGCCAGCAGCGTCGACAGAGACACTGAAGCTTTCTTT. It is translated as CASSVDRDTEAFF.

CDR3 sequence (DNA): TGTGCCAGCAGTTACGATGGAGACTATGGCTACACCTTC. Encoded protein: CASSYDGDYGYTF. This chain joins TRBV6-2 or TRBV6-3 and TRBJ1-2, with no clear D. There are 13 residues in the CDR3. Trimming removed 2 bases at V and 3 bases at J, with 7 bases between. Per germline, CDR1 MNHEY and CDR2 SVGEGT.